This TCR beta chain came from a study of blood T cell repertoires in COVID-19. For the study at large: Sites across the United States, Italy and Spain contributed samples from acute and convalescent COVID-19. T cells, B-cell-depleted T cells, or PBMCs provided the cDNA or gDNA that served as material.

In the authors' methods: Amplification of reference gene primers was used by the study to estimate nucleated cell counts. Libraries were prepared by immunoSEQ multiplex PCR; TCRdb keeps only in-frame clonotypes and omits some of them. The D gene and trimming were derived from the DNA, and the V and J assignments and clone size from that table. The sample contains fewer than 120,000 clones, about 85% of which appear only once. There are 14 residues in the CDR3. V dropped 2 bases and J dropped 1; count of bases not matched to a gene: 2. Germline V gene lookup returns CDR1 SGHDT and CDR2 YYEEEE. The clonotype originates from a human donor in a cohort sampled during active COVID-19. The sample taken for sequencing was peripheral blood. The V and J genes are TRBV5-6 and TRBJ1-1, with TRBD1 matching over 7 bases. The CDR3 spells CASSFYRGNTEAFF. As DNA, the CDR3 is TGTGCCAGCAGCTTCTACAGGGGGAACACTGAAGCTTTCTTT.